A single sample gave rise to the 3 T cell receptor beta chains below, sequenced in a study of early T cells in non-severe SARS-CoV-2 infection. MiXCR, run by TCRdb on the 5' RACE reads, gives a single entry per CDR3 protein. Of 50,000 to 60,000 distinct CDR3 sequences in the sample, roughly 10% were seen once. Material for sequencing was whole blood. The receptors here all came from an adult who was a healthcare worker with PCR-confirmed SARS-CoV-2 infection or an uninfected control (not recorded which).

This clonotype has more than one count but fewer than ten. The chain combines TRBV14 with TRBJ2-1; TRBD1 might be the D (6 bases). CDR1 is SGHDN, CDR2 FVKESK, per germline. V lost 4 bases, J lost 0 bases, and 7 bases lay in between. The CDR3 loop spans 14 amino acids. CDR3 sequence (DNA): TGTGCCAGCAGCCCAGGGGACTCCTACAATGAGCAGTTCTTC. Its translation: CASSPGDSYNEQFF.

A few counts support this clonotype. The gene calls are TRBV12-3 or TRBV12-4 and TRBJ1-6; no firm D call. This CDR3 is 13 amino acids long. V was shortened by 2 bases and J by 7 bases, with 6 bases between the two germline ends. The CDR3 region is CASSLPGNSPLHF. The DNA for the CDR3 is TGTGCCAGCAGTTTACCTGGGAATTCACCCCTCCACTTT.

This clonotype was seen only a few times. V usage is TRBV6-1 and J usage is TRBJ2-3, with D possibly matching TRBD2 (6 bases). The V and J ends lost 8 bases and 0 bases respectively, with 12 bases between them. Germline assignment: CDR1 MNHNS and CDR2 SASEGT. The CDR3 length is 14 residues. The CDR3 reads CASVTGTSTDTQYF. Here the CDR3 DNA reads TGTGCCAGCGTCACCGGGACTAGCACAGATACGCAGTATTTT.